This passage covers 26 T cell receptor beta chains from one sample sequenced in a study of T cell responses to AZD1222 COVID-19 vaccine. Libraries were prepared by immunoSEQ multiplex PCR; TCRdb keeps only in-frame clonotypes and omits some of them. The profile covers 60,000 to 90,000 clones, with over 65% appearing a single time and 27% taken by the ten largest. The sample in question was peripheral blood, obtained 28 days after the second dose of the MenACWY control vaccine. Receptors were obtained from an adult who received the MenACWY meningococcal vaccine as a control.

The CDR3 here is CASSLLGTSNQPQHF. The CDR3, as DNA: TGTGCCAGCAGCTTGCTCGGGACCTCAAATCAGCCCCAGCATTTT. The chain carries TRBV5-6 and TRBJ1-5; D perhaps matches TRBD1 (5 bases). Germline V gene lookup returns CDR1 SGHDT and CDR2 YYEEEE. There are 15 residues in the CDR3. Trimming left V 1 base short and J 4 bases short, with 12 bases between.

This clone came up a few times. For the CDR3, the DNA is TGTGCCAGCTGGGGTACTACAGGGGGCGGTAATCAGCCCCAGCATTTT. This translates into CASWGTTGGGNQPQHF. The chain couples TRBV5-7 to TRBJ1-5; TRBD1 matches 9 bases. TRBV5-7 is classed as an ORF, of uncertain function. The J segment lost 4 bases and the V segment lost 7 bases, leaving 12 bases of the junction unmatched. This CDR3 has 16 residues.

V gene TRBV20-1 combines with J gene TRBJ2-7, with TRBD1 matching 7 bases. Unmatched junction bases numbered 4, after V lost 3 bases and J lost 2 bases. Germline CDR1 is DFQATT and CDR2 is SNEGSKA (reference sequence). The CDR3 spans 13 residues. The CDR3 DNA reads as TGCAGTGCTAGTCCGACAGGGCCCTACGAGCAGTACTTC. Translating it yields CSASPTGPYEQYF.

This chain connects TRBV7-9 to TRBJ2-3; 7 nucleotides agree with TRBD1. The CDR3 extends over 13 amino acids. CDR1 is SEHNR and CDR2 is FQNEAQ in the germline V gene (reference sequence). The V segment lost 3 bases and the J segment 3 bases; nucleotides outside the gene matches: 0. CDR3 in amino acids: CASSLTGTDTQYF. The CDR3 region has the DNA TGTGCCAGCAGCTTGACAGGGACAGATACGCAGTATTTT.

CDR3 coding DNA: TGTGCCAGTAGCGCCCGGGGACAAATTAATGAAAAACTGTTTTTT. Its protein is CASSARGQINEKLFF. The chain is built from TRBV19 and TRBJ1-4, with a tentative D call TRBD1 (6 bases). V was shortened by 6 bases and J by 4 bases, with 15 bases between the two germline ends. The germline CDR1 and CDR2 sequences are LNHDA and SQIVND (reference sequence). CDR3 length: 15 amino acids.

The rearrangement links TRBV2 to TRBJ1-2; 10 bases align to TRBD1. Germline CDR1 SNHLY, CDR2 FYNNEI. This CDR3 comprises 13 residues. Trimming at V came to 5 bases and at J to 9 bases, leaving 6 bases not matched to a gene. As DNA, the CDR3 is TGTGCCAGCAGTCCCGGGACAGGGGCGCGCTACACCTTC. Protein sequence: CASSPGTGARYTF.

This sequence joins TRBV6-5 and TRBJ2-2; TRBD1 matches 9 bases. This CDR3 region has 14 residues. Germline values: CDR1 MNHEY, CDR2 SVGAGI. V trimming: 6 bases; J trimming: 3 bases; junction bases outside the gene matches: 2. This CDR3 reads CASRDRGDTGELFF. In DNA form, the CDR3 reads TGTGCCAGCAGAGACAGGGGGGACACCGGGGAGCTGTTTTTT.

The CDR3: CASSQGPSTDTQYF. The CDR3 nucleotides read TGCGCCAGCAGCCAAGGTCCTAGCACAGATACGCAGTATTTT. This chain uses TRBV4-1 with TRBJ2-3; D is undetermined. The V end lost 1 base, the J end lost 0 bases, and 5 bases lay between the germline ends. The CDR3 consists of 14 residues. Germline V gene data show CDR1 as MGHRA and CDR2 as YSYEKL.

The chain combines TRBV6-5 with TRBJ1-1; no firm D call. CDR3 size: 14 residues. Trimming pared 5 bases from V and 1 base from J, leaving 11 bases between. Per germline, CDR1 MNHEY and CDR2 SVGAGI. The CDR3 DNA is TGTGCCAGCAGTCAAAGGGCGGGGAACACTGAAGCTTTCTTT. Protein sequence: CASSQRAGNTEAFF.

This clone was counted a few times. This CDR3 is CCAGGLTEAFF. CDR3 in DNA: TGCTGCGCCGGGGGGCTAACTGAAGCTTTCTTT. The V gene is TRBV20-1, the J gene TRBJ1-1; perhaps TRBD1 as D (6 bases). Germline CDR1 is DFQATT and CDR2 is SNEGSKA (reference sequence). This CDR3 has 11 amino acids.

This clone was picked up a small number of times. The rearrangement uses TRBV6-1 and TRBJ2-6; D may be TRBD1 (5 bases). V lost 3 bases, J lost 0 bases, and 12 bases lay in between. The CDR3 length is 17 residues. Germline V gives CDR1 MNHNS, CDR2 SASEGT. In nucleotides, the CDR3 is TGTGCCAGCAGTGACGTCAGGGTTACCTCTGGGGCCAACGTCCTGACTTTC. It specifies CASSDVRVTSGANVLTF.

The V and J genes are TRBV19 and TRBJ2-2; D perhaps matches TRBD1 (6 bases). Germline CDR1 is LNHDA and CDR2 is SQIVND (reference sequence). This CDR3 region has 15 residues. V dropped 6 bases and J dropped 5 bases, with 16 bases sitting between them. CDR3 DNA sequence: TGTGCCAGTAGACGAACAGGGATTTGGACCGGGGAGCTGTTTTTT. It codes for CASRRTGIWTGELFF.

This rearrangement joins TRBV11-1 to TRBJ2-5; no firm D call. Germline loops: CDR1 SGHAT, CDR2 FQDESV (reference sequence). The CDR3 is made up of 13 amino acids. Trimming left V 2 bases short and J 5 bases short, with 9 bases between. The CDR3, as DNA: TGTGCCAGCAGCTTATCCAGATGGGAGACCCAGTACTTC. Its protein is CASSLSRWETQYF. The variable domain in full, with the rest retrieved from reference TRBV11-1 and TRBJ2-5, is EAEVAQSPRYKITEKSQAVAFWCDPISGHATLYWYRQILGQGPELLVQFQDESVVDDSQLPKDRFSAERLKGVDSTLKIQPAELGDSAMYLCASSLSRWETQYFGPGTRLLVL.

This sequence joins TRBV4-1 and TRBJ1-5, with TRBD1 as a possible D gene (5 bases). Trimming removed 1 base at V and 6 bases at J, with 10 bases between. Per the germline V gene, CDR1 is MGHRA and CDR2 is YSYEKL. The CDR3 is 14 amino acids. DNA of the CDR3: TGCGCCAGCAGCCAAGCAGGGTTTGGTCAGCCCCAGCATTTT. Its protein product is CASSQAGFGQPQHF.

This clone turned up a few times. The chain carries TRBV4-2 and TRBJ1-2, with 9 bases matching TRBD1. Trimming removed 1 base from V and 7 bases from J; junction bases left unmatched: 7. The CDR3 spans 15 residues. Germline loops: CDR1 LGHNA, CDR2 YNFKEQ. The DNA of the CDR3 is TGTGCCAGCAGCCAAGGGGGGACAGGGATTAGTGGCTACACCTTC. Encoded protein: CASSQGGTGISGYTF.

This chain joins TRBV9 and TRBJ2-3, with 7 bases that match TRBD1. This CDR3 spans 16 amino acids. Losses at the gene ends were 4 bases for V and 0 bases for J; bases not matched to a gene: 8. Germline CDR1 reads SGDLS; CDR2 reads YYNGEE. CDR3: CASSPGTALSTDTQYF. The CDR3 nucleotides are TGTGCCAGCAGCCCAGGGACAGCCCTTAGCACAGATACGCAGTATTTT.

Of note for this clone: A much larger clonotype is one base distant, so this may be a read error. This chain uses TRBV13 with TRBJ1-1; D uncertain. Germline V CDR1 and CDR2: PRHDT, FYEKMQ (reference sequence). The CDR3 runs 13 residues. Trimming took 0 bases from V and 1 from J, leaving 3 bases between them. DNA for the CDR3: TGTGCCAGCAGCTTAGGGGGGAACACTGAAGCTTTCTTT. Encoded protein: CASSLGGNTEAFF.

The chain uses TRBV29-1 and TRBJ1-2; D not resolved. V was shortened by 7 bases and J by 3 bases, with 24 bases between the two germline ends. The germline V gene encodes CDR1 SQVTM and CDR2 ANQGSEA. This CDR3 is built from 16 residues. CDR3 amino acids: CSATLSTLTRDYGYTF. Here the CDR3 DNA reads TGCAGCGCCACCCTTTCGACCCTCACAAGGGACTATGGCTACACCTTC. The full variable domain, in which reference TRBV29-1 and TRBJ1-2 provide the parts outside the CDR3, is SAVISQKPSRDICQRGTSLTIQCQVDSQVTMMFWYRQQPGQSLTLIATANQGSEATYESGFVIDKFPISRPNLTFSTLTVSNMSPEDSSIYLCSATLSTLTRDYGYTFGSGTRLTVV.

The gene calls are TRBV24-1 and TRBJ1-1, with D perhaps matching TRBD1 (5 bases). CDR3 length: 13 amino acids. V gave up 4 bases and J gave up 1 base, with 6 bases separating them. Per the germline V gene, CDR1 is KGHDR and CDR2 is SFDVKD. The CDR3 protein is CATSDDRNTEAFF. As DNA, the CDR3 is TGTGCCACCAGTGACGACAGGAACACTGAAGCTTTCTTT.

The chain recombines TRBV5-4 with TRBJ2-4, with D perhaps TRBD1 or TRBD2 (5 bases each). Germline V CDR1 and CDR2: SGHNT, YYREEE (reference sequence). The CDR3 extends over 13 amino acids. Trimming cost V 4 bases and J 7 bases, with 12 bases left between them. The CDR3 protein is CASSSPGQNIQYF. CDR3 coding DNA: TGTGCCAGCAGCAGCCCGGGGCAGAACATTCAGTACTTC. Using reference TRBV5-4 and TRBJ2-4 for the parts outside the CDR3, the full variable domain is ETGVTQSPTHLIKTRGQQVTLRCSSQSGHNTVSWYQQALGQGPQFIFQYYREEENGRGNFPPRFSGLQFPNYSSELNVNALELDDSALYLCASSSPGQNIQYFGAGTRLSVL.

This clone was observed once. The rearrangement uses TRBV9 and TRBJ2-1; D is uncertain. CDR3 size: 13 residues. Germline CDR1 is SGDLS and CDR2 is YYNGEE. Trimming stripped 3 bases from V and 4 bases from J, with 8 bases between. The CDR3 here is CASSGDGYNEQFF. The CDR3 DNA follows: TGTGCCAGCAGCGGTGACGGTTACAATGAGCAGTTCTTC.

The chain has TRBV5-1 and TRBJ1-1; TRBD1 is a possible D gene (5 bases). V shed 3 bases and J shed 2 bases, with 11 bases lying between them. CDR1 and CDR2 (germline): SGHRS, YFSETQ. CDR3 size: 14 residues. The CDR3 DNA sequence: TGCGCCAGCAGCTCGGGGGAGGAAAACACTGAAGCTTTCTTT. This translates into CASSSGEENTEAFF.

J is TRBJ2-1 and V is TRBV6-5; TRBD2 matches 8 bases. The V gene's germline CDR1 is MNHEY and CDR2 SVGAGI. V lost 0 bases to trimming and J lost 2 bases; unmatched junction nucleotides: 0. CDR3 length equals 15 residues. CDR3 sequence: CASSYSTSAYNEQFF. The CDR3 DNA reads TGTGCCAGCAGTTACTCGACTAGCGCCTACAATGAGCAGTTCTTC.

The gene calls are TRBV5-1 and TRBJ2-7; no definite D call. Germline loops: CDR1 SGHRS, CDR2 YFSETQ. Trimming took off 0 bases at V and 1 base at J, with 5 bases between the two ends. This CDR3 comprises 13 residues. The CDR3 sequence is CASSLVPSYEQYF. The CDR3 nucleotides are TGCGCCAGCAGCTTGGTTCCATCCTACGAGCAGTACTTC.

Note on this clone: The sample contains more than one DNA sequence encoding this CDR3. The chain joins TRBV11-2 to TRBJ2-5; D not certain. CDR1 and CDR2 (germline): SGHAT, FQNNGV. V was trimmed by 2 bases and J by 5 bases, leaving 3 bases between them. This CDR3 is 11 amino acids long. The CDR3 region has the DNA TGTGCCAGCAGCTTATCTGAGACCCAGTACTTC. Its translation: CASSLSETQYF.

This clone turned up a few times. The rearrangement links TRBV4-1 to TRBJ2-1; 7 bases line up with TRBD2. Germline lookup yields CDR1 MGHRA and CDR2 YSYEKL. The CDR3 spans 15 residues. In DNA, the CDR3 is TGCCCCCGCCGCCGCGGGGGTGGGGACGAGGATGAGCAGTTCTTC. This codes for CPRRRGGGDEDEQFF.